This T cell receptor beta chain appears in the sequencing data of a study of blood T cells in healthy people across ages. V trimming: 6 bases; J trimming: 1 base; junction bases outside the gene matches: 1. Germline-derived CDR1 and CDR2 are SGHTA and FQGNSA. This CDR3 is 15 amino acids long. The authors ran a second PCR of about 7 to 11 cycles using a sample-barcoded 5' primer and a J-beta primer mix. Per-sample output comprised a minimum of 2.5 million paired-end reads containing CDR3. TCRdb redid the calling of the 5' RACE reads with MiXCR, one entry per CDR3 protein. This sample has 710,000 or so distinct CDR3 sequences, with roughly 32% found just once. Peripheral blood samples of 9.5 to 10 milliliters were drawn from each donor. Isolation recovered at least 7 million PBMCs from every sample.

This clonotype was sampled from an elderly woman in good health. Sequencing input: blood. The chain combines TRBV7-2 with TRBJ2-1; TRBD1 matches at 12 bases. The CDR3 protein is CASRGQGASYNEQFF. CDR3 sequence (DNA): TGTGCCAGCAGGGGACAGGGGGCATCCTACAATGAGCAGTTCTTC.